The text below deals with one TCR beta chain. Its binding antigen is unknown. It may be a read error: a sequence one base away is much more abundant. The protocol used for the library was PCR. The run used an Illumina HiSeq 2000. TCRdb's own reprocessing of the public reads used fastp at Q25 and MiXCR and kept productive beta chains. Rows are unified per CDR3 protein, each entry keeping the most common DNA and genes. The sample table lists around 100,000 distinct CDR3 sequences, around 56% of them with a count of one. The top ten clones comprise 9.5% to 15% of the sample. The data belong to a study of CDR3 diversity in severe acne (dated by TCRdb to between 2018 and 2021). Compared with germline, V lacks 1 base and J lacks 9 bases; bases without a gene match: 4. From a lookup of the germline V gene, CDR1 and CDR2 are SGDLS and YYNGEE. From the cysteine up to the phenylalanine, the CDR3 has a length of 15 residues. Just the 45-base CDR3 DNA is kept, in frame starting at base 1.

What was sequenced was blood. The sequence derives from a male donor with acne. The rearranged chain carries TRBV9 and TRBJ2-1; 13 of the junction bases match TRBD2. The CDR3 region reads CASSVTGTSGAEQFF. At the DNA level, the sequence is TGTGCCAGCAGCGTAACTGGGACTAGCGGGGCTGAGCAGTTCTTC.